These 30 T cell receptor beta chains were sequenced from one sample in a study of CD8+CD57+ T cells in acquired aplastic anemia. Researchers used genomic DNA as the template to profile TCR beta VDJ and CDR3. From the reads, TCRdb called clonotypes with MiXCR, one entry per CDR3 protein. The profile shows some 120,000 distinct CDR3 sequences, 48% of them singletons. Input material: sorted CD4+, CD8+, or CD8+CD57+ T cells (not recorded which) from PBMCs. These receptors were obtained from a human donor in good health, serving as a control.

The V gene is TRBV30, the J gene TRBJ2-2, with 11 nucleotides matching TRBD1. Trimming removed 3 bases from V and 7 bases from J; junction bases left unmatched: 4. CDR3 size: 14 residues. CDR1 is GTSNPN, CDR2 SVGIG, per germline (reference sequence). CDR3 sequence (DNA): TGTGCCTGGAGGGGGACAGGGGGGATCGGGGAGCTGTTTTTT. Protein: CAWRGTGGIGELFF.

V usage is TRBV19 and J usage is TRBJ1-2, with a weak D call TRBD1 (5 bases). Germline V gene sequence: CDR1 LNHDA, CDR2 SQIVND (reference sequence). The CDR3 loop spans 14 amino acids. The V end lost 1 base, the J end lost 6 bases, and 12 bases lay between the germline ends. DNA for the CDR3: TGTGCCAGTAGTATAGGTCAGGGTGGTGATGGCTACACCTTC. As protein: CASSIGQGGDGYTF.

By share, this clonotype counts as medium-sized. J is TRBJ2-5 and V is TRBV20-1; the D gene is possibly TRBD2 (6 bases). CDR1 DFQATT and CDR2 SNEGSKA come from the germline V gene (reference sequence). Trimming took 5 bases from V and 4 from J, leaving 20 bases between them. CDR3 length: 15 residues. The CDR3: CSASPYSAGRETQYF. Here the CDR3 DNA reads TGCAGTGCTTCCCCGTATAGCGCGGGAAGAGAGACCCAGTACTTC.

The CDR3 here is CASSLYAGGQDEQYF. The CDR3 region has the DNA TGTGCCAGCAGCTTATACGCGGGAGGGCAGGACGAGCAGTACTTC. The chain carries TRBV11-1 and TRBJ2-7; TRBD2 aligns across 9 bases. Germline CDR1 SGHAT, CDR2 FQDESV (reference sequence). The CDR3 runs to 15 residues. V shed 2 bases, J shed 5 bases, and the junction held 7 bases outside the gene matches.

The CDR3 coding sequence is TGTGCCAGTACCACAGGGGGTAGACGGACCACTGAAGCTTTCTTT. Residues: CASTTGGRRTTEAFF. J is TRBJ1-1 and V is TRBV19; the match to TRBD1 covers 8 bases. V trimming: 7 bases; J trimming: 4 bases; junction bases outside the gene matches: 11. This CDR3 has 15 residues. Germline lookup yields CDR1 LNHDA and CDR2 SQIVND (reference sequence).

This chain links TRBV29-1 with TRBJ1-2; TRBD1 aligns across 10 bases. After removal of 3 bases from V and 4 bases from J, the junction contained 14 bases not matched to a gene. The CDR3 runs 17 residues. Germline values: CDR1 SQVTM, CDR2 ANQGSEA. Here the CDR3 reads CSVDPGQGLGVGYGYTF. Written as DNA, the CDR3 is TGCAGCGTTGACCCGGGACAGGGGCTTGGGGTGGGCTATGGCTACACCTTC.

This clonotype was recorded many times. The rearrangement links TRBV20-1 to TRBJ2-1, with TRBD2 matching over 9 bases. The germline V gene has CDR1 DFQATT and CDR2 SNEGSKA (reference sequence). CDR3 size: 17 residues. V dropped 1 base and J dropped 4; count of bases not matched to a gene: 11. The chain's CDR3 is CSARASRGLAGYNEQFF. As DNA, the CDR3 is TGCAGTGCTAGAGCGAGCCGCGGGCTAGCGGGGTACAATGAGCAGTTCTTC.

In this sample, this clonotype turned up many times. The chain recombines TRBV20-1 with TRBJ1-2; TRBD1 agrees at 8 bases. The CDR3 has 18 residues. J lost 2 bases, V lost 0 bases, and 14 bases had no gene match. The germline V gene has CDR1 DFQATT and CDR2 SNEGSKA (reference sequence). In nucleotides, the CDR3 is TGCAGTGCTAGAGATTTTACTAGGACAGGGAGATCGAACTATGGCTACACCTTC. It translates to CSARDFTRTGRSNYGYTF.

This chain uses TRBV20-1 with TRBJ2-1; possibly TRBD2 for D (6 bases). CDR3 length: 15 amino acids. Per germline, CDR1 DFQATT and CDR2 SNEGSKA (reference sequence). Trimming took 4 bases from V and 0 from J, leaving 13 bases between them. CDR3 sequence: CSATLGGSSYNEQFF. The DNA of the CDR3 is TGCAGTGCTACCCTCGGGGGTAGCTCCTACAATGAGCAGTTCTTC.

This clonotype was picked up a small number of times. This chain joins TRBV27 and TRBJ2-1; TRBD2 matches at 8 bases. Germline CDR1 reads MNHEY; CDR2 reads SMNVEV (reference sequence). V dropped 3 bases and J dropped 4; count of bases not matched to a gene: 11. The CDR3 spans 17 residues. The CDR3, as DNA: TGTGCCAGCAGTTTGACTCTTCTTACGGGGGGGTACAATGAGCAGTTCTTC. It specifies CASSLTLLTGGYNEQFF.

This clonotype was picked up one time. The CDR3 region has the DNA TGTGCCACCAGCAGAGCCGGGACAGGGGCAGATTATGGCTACACCTTC. It codes for CATSRAGTGADYGYTF. The rearrangement links TRBV15 to TRBJ1-2; 10 bases fit TRBD1. After removal of 1 base from V and 5 bases from J, the junction contained 7 bases not matched to a gene. CDR1 LNHNV and CDR2 YYDKDF come from the germline V gene (reference sequence). The CDR3 runs 16 residues.

This chain connects TRBV24-1 to TRBJ1-2, with D possibly being TRBD1 (5 bases). This CDR3 region has 14 residues. The V gene lost 1 base and the J gene lost 7 bases, with 12 bases spanning the gap. CDR1 and CDR2 from the germline V gene are KGHDR and SFDVKD. The CDR3: CATSDFKGAGGYTF. In nucleotides, the CDR3 is TGTGCCACCAGTGATTTCAAAGGGGCCGGTGGCTACACCTTC.

This clonotype was seen ten or more times. The genes are TRBV29-1 and TRBJ2-7, with TRBD2 identical over 12 bases. The ends lost 3 bases at V and 6 bases at J; junction bases unmatched: 6. CDR1 and CDR2 from the germline V gene are SQVTM and ANQGSEA. The length of the CDR3 is 14 residues. Here the CDR3 DNA reads TGCAGCGTTGACCCCGGGACTAGCGGGTTCGAGCAGTACTTC. Its protein is CSVDPGTSGFEQYF.

This clonotype was found a few times. The CDR3 end shows no conserved phenylalanine or tryptophan, and so a read error is likely. This chain links TRBV16 with TRBJ2-3, with D uncertain. The CDR3 sequence is 12 residues long. In germline, CDR1 is KGHSY, CDR2 FQNENV. Trimming shortened V by 2 bases and J by 3 bases, and 3 bases separated the two germline ends. The CDR3 nucleotides are TGTGCCAGCAGCCAAAATACAGATACGCAGTATCTT. This encodes CASSQNTDTQYL.

The gene calls are TRBV20-1 and TRBJ1-1; 9 nucleotides line up with TRBD1. There are 14 residues in the CDR3. The germline V gene has CDR1 DFQATT and CDR2 SNEGSKA (reference sequence). V lost 0 bases, J lost 6 bases, and 5 bases stayed unmatched. CDR3 region: CSARDRTGVSEAFF. The CDR3 DNA is TGCAGTGCTAGAGATCGGACAGGGGTGTCTGAAGCTTTCTTT.

The V and J genes are TRBV19 and TRBJ1-1, with TRBD1 identical over 8 bases. V gave up 5 bases and J gave up 5 bases; unmatched junction bases: 10. This CDR3 is built from 15 residues. Germline lookup yields CDR1 LNHDA and CDR2 SQIVND (reference sequence). Here the CDR3 DNA reads TGTGCCAGTAGTCTCCGGACAGGGCGGGCGACTGAAGCTTTCTTT. It translates to CASSLRTGRATEAFF. The full variable domain, completed using reference TRBV19 and TRBJ1-1, is DGGITQSPKYLFRKEGQNVTLSCEQNLNHDAMYWYRQDPGQGLRLIYYSQIVNDFQKGDIAEGYSVSREKKESFPLTVTSAQKNPTAFYLCASSLRTGRATEAFFGQGTRLTVV.

This clonotype was observed many times. The V and J genes are TRBV9 and TRBJ2-7; D gene unclear. Trimming cost V 0 bases and J 2 bases, with 12 bases left between them. This CDR3 is built from 15 residues. Looked up from germline, CDR1 is SGDLS and CDR2 is YYNGEE. The CDR3 spells CASSVGLGMTYEQYF. The CDR3 DNA reads TGTGCCAGCAGCGTAGGACTTGGGATGACCTACGAGCAGTACTTC.

As to this clonotype: A much larger clonotype is one base distant, so this may be a read error. The V call is TRBV12-3 or TRBV12-4, the J call TRBJ2-1, with D possibly being TRBD1 or TRBD2 (5 bases each). The CDR3 is made up of 16 amino acids. The CDR3 bases are TGTGCCAGCAGTCAACGGGAAAAGGGGAATGGCAATGAGCAGTCCTTC. Amino acid sequence: CASSQREKGNGNEQSF.

This clonotype was recorded many times. The rearrangement links TRBV15 to TRBJ2-7, with 13 bases that match TRBD2. The germline gives CDR1 LNHNV, CDR2 YYDKDF (reference sequence). The length of the CDR3 is 18 residues. V lost 0 bases to trimming and J lost 1 base; unmatched junction nucleotides: 6. This CDR3 is CATSRDPRTSGGSYEQYF. The CDR3 DNA sequence: TGTGCCACCAGCAGAGACCCCCGGACTAGCGGGGGTTCCTACGAGCAGTACTTC.

This clonotype was seen more than once but under ten times. Being one base from a much bigger clone, this may be a read error. V gene TRBV20-1 combines with J gene TRBJ1-2, with no clear D. The CDR3 contains 10 residues. Germline V gene lookup returns CDR1 DFQATT and CDR2 SNEGSKA (reference sequence). Trimming left V 4 bases short and J 9 bases short, with 9 bases between. CDR3 amino acids: CSATSPSYTF. Here the CDR3 DNA reads TGCAGTGCTACTAGTCCGAGCTACACCTTC.

The chain combines TRBV19 with TRBJ2-1; 8 bases are a match to TRBD2. This CDR3 has 14 residues. Per germline, CDR1 LNHDA and CDR2 SQIVND (reference sequence). J gave up 3 bases and V 9 bases, and 7 bases lay outside the gene matches. The CDR3: CARRGAGGYNEQFF. CDR3 coding DNA: TGTGCCAGGCGAGGTGCGGGGGGCTACAATGAGCAGTTCTTC.

This clonotype has ten or more counts. This sequence joins TRBV7-8 and TRBJ2-7; D not certain. Trimming shortened V by 1 base and J by 2 bases, and 12 bases separated the two germline ends. The CDR3 runs 15 residues. Germline-derived CDR1 and CDR2 are SGHVS and FQNEAQ. CDR3 coding DNA: TGTGCCAGCAGCTTAGAGGGCCGCTGGGCCTACGAGCAGTACTTC. It translates to CASSLEGRWAYEQYF. The full variable domain, with the rest looked up from reference TRBV7-8 and TRBJ2-7, is GAGVSQSPRYKVAKRGQDVALRCDPISGHVSLFWYQQALGQGPEFLTYFQNEAQLDKSGLPSDRFFAERPEGSVSTLKIQRTQQEDSAVYLCASSLEGRWAYEQYFGPGTRLTVT.

The sample holds many counts of this clonotype. The genes are TRBV7-3 and TRBJ1-1, with D hard to call. CDR3 length: 13 residues. Germline CDR1 and CDR2: SGHTA and FQGTGA. Trimming shortened V by 8 bases and J by 0 bases, and 10 bases separated the two germline ends. CDR3 DNA: TGTGCCAGCGCGGCAGGTATGAACACTGAAGCTTTCTTT. Amino acids: CASAAGMNTEAFF.

This clonotype was seen repeatedly, ten times or more. The chain is built from TRBV14 and TRBJ2-5, with D tentatively TRBD1 (5 bases). This CDR3 spans 15 amino acids. Germline V gene sequence: CDR1 SGHDN, CDR2 FVKESK. Deletions cut 4 bases from V and 2 bases from J, with 14 bases between. Here the CDR3 reads CASSPRQGYQETQYF. CDR3 nucleotides: TGTGCCAGCAGCCCCAGGCAGGGTTATCAAGAGACCCAGTACTTC.

The gene calls are TRBV7-8 and TRBJ2-7; 10 bases match TRBD2. Germline V lookup: CDR1 SGHVS, CDR2 FQNEAQ. V trimming: 4 bases; J trimming: 2 bases; junction bases outside the gene matches: 2. The CDR3 covers 14 residues. The CDR3 DNA is TGTGCCAGCAGCTCAAGCGGGAGGGCCTACGAGCAGTACTTC. Protein: CASSSSGRAYEQYF.

A few counts support this clonotype. This clone may be a read error of a much larger clone one base away. The chain uses TRBV11-2 and TRBJ2-4; perhaps TRBD2 as D (5 bases). CDR3 length: 17 amino acids. V was cut by 5 bases and J by 9 bases, with 26 bases left in between. The germline V gene encodes CDR1 SGHAT and CDR2 FQNNGV. The CDR3 sequence: CASSVRLVSLADGIQYF. The CDR3 nucleotides read TGTGCCAGCAGCGTTAGGTTGGTCAGCCTAGCTGATGGCATTCAGTACTTC.

The gene calls are TRBV24-1 and TRBJ1-4, with a tentative D call TRBD1 (5 bases). CDR3 length: 14 amino acids. The V and J ends lost 6 bases and 10 bases respectively, with 17 bases between them. Germline V gene sequence: CDR1 KGHDR, CDR2 SFDVKD. In DNA form, the CDR3 reads TGTGCCACCAGTTCCGGGACGGGGAGTGGAAAACTGTTTTTT. Translated, it gives CATSSGTGSGKLFF.

This chain connects TRBV9 to TRBJ2-7, with 8 bases aligning to TRBD1. This CDR3 has 13 amino acids. V shed 3 bases, J shed 9 bases, and the junction held 8 bases outside the gene matches. Germline CDR1 reads SGDLS; CDR2 reads YYNGEE. The CDR3 is CASSEGTGTVQYF. Here the CDR3 DNA reads TGTGCCAGCAGCGAGGGGACAGGCACGGTGCAGTACTTC. The whole variable domain, remainder taken from reference TRBV9 and TRBJ2-7, is DSGVTQTPKHLITATGQRVTLRCSPRSGDLSVYWYQQSLDQGLQFLIQYYNGEERAKGNILERFSAQQFPDLHSELNLSSLELGDSALYFCASSEGTGTVQYFGPGTRLTVT.

V gene TRBV5-1 combines with J gene TRBJ2-3; D call uncertain. Per germline, CDR1 SGHRS and CDR2 YFSETQ. Between the trimmed V and J ends, which lost 3 bases and 2 bases, there was a span of 4 bases. The CDR3 runs to 12 residues. DNA for the CDR3: TGCGCCAGCAGCTGGGACACAGATACGCAGTATTTT. It yields the protein CASSWDTDTQYF.

This clonotype has ten or more counts. The V call is TRBV11-2, the J call TRBJ1-6; a weak D match, TRBD1 (5 bases). CDR3 length: 14 amino acids. The V gene lost 7 bases and the J gene lost 8 bases, with 15 bases spanning the gap. The germline V gene has CDR1 SGHAT and CDR2 FQNNGV. CDR3 DNA: TGTGCCAGCATGGCTCGGGGGTGGGATTCACCCCTCCACTTT. Translating it yields CASMARGWDSPLHF.